Described below is a single T cell receptor (beta chain) sequence and its context. This receptor's antigen is unknown. Nothing much larger sits one base from this clone, and base qualities are not available. Sample time point, as interpreted from the label and publication: cells obtained before transplantation from donor or recipient. CD3+CD4+ and CD3+CD8+ populations were FACS-sorted from unstimulated pre-transplant donor and recipient cells taken from spleen or lymph nodes. The data are from a study of graft-versus-host responses after intestinal transplantation (dated by TCRdb to about 2021). Describing the broader study: Recipients received multivisceral, liver-intestinal, or isolated intestinal transplants. The cohort enrolled 24 intestinal transplant recipients, one of whom was a retransplant, and a few patients without pretransplant specimens were excluded. Alloreactive clones were identified by sequencing pre-transplant mixed lymphocyte reaction products and comparing them with unstimulated pre-transplant donor and recipient T cells. After intestinal transplantation, graft-versus-host and host-versus-graft alloreactive T cell clones were followed in the graft, circulation and bone marrow using bulk TCR-beta CDR3 sequencing. Donor T cell macrochimerism was defined as a peak of at least 4% donor T cells among recipient peripheral blood mononuclear cells. Instead of going to the commercial service, samples from a few later patients were sequenced in-house on an Illumina MiSeq and processed with MiXCR. Anti-thymocyte globulin induction was given to all recipients, followed by maintenance tacrolimus and steroids for two to four years.

Summary of the overall study and its limitations: Early after transplant, declines in HvG clones were associated with peak levels of circulating GvH clones. GvH clones were detected in recipient bone marrow, and some appeared earlier in ileal mucosa or blood, consistent with an intestinal mucosal origin. The relatively low number and heterogeneity of intestinal transplant patients limited the conclusions. In the allografts of patients with donor T cell macrochimerism, GvH to HvG T cell clonal ratios were high.

Library preparation used the immunoSEQ multiplex PCR assay. For most patients, genomic DNA was isolated with the Qiagen DNeasy Blood and Tissue Kit and shipped frozen to Adaptive Biotechnologies for TCR sequencing. For most patients, high-throughput TCR-beta CDR3 sequencing of genomic DNA was performed by Adaptive Biotechnologies. Per the source publication's procedure: TCR sequencing data for some 17 patients were retrieved from Adaptive's ImmunoSEQ software; three other patients were processed with MiXCR and VDJtools. To correct CD4 versus CD8 sorting errors, sequences present in both subsets at a frequency ratio below 5:1 were removed. CDR3 nucleotide sequences shared between donor and recipient were removed because their origin could not be assigned. To be classed as alloreactive, a clone needed at least 2-fold expansion over unstimulated cells and a minimum CFSE-low frequency of 0.002% (template counts) or 0.001% (read counts). Clones were considered mappable if detected in sequenced pre-transplant spleen, lymph node, or MLR CFSE-low populations of the donor or recipient. Cumulative frequency of alloreactive clones was calculated as a percentage of all sequences weighted by copy number. This immuneACCESS table, as held by TCRdb, lists in-frame sequences with V and J called but not all clones. Of the missing ones, under half trace to an unresolved V gene in checked studies; the others have no known cause. The D gene and trimming were derived from the DNA, and the V and J assignments and clone size from that table. This sample comprises more than 95,000 clones, 93% of them detected only once. In total, the top ten clones hold 0.95% to 1.5% of the sample.

CDR3 length: 17 amino acids, cysteine to phenylalanine. Only CDR3 DNA is held: 51 bases, read in frame from base 1. V loses 4 bases, J loses 6 bases, and the germline ends lie 19 bases apart. CDR1 MNHEY and CDR2 SMNVEV were looked up in the germline V gene (reference sequence). The source is a human donor who received an intestinal transplant. The V and J segments used are TRBV27 and TRBJ1-6; TRBD1 is a weak D gene call, 6 bases matching. Sequencing used unstimulated CD8+ T cells sorted from spleen or lymph node cells, obtained before intestinal transplant. The CDR3 reads as follows: CASSSLLLQGGNSPLHF. Here is the DNA: TGTGCCAGCAGTTCGCTTTTATTACAGGGTGGTAATTCACCCCTCCACTTT.